The TCR beta chain described here comes from a study of cytomegalovirus exposure and HLA in healthy donors. Trimming took 5 bases from V and 2 from J; bases not matched to a gene: 3. Germline CDR1 reads MNHNY; CDR2 reads SVGAGI (reference sequence). This CDR3 is built from 14 residues. In regard to this clone: The antigen is not known.

Overall study results and limits: Most sequenced TCRs were rare (though some public TCRs occurred in many donors). Within the roughly 120 validation repertoires, first-cohort TCR clusters tended to co-occur, according to a later analysis.

Measured with immunoSEQ multiplex PCR; TCRdb has only the in-frame clones, and not every one. Of under 300,000 clones listed, 85% to 90% are singletons. This receptor was taken from a woman under 30 in good health and CMV-seronegative. Material for sequencing was PBMCs. V usage is TRBV6-6 and J usage is TRBJ2-7; 10 bases line up with TRBD1. The CDR3 loop is CASSQTGGPYEQYF. Written as DNA, the CDR3 is TGTGCCAGCAGTCAGACAGGGGGCCCCTACGAGCAGTACTTC.